This T cell receptor beta chain was captured by sequencing in a study of healthy donors' naive CD4 and CD8 T cells. V lost 4 bases, J lost 7 bases, and 11 bases lay in between. CDR1 and CDR2 (germline): MNHEY, SMNVEV (reference sequence). The CDR3 loop spans 14 amino acids. A linear amplification protocol produced the TCR libraries from around 500 ng of total RNA. TCRdb redid the calling of the reads with MiXCR, one entry per CDR3 protein. Of roughly 200,000 distinct CDR3 sequences listed, 65% to 75% are singletons. The chain couples TRBV27 to TRBJ1-6; unclear D gene. The clonotype originates from a pool of human donors in good health; the sample pools cells from several healthy donors. The sample consisted of naive CD4+ and CD8+ T cells sorted from blood, pooled from several donors. CDR3 amino acids: CASSWVPTNSPLHF. The CDR3 DNA sequence: TGTGCCAGCAGTTGGGTCCCGACGAATTCACCCCTCCACTTT.